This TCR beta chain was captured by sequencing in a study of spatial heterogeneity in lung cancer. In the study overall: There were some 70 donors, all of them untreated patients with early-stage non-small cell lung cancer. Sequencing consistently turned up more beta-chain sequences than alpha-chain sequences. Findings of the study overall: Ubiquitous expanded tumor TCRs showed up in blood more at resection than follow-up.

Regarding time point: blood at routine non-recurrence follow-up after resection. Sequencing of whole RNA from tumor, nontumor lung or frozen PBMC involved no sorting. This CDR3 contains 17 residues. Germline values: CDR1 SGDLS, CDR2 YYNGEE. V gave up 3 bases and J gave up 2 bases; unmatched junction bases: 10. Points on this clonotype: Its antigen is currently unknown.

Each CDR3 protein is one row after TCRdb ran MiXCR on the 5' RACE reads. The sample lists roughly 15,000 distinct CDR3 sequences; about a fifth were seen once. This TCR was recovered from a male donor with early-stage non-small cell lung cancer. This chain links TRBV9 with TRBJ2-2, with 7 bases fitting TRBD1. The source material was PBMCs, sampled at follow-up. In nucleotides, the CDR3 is TGTGCCAGCAGCGCACCACAGGGGTCGGGAAACACCGGGGAGCTGTTTTTT. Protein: CASSAPQGSGNTGELFF.